This T cell receptor (delta chain) is from a study of gamma-delta T cells after stem cell transplantation. TCRdb re-analyzed the RT-PCR reads via CATT. The table includes roughly 1,400 delta-chain clones, about 24% detected once. This clone is medium-sized (0.01 to 0.1%) within its sample. This receptor was identified in a human donor. It is not recorded whose cells these are; they may come from a transplant donor. Sequenced: gamma-delta T cells.

CDR3 DNA: TGTGCCTGTGACCGACTTCTCCCTACAACGGATCGTACTGGGGGATTCGGGTCCGATAAACTCATCTTT. Residues: CACDRLLPTTDRTGGFGSDKLIF. The rearrangement uses TRDV2 and TRDJ1; 10 bases fit TRDD3. Germline V gene sequence: CDR1 GEAIGNYY, CDR2 EKD. CDR3 length: 23 amino acids. With 3 bases clipped from V and 3 bases from J, the junction kept 30 bases outside the gene matches.